The 19 T cell receptor beta chains below all came from one sample that was sequenced in a study of cytomegalovirus exposure and HLA in healthy donors. A multiplex PCR was run with 60 Vbeta primers and 13 Jbeta primers. TCRdb keeps only in-frame clones here, not all; method: immunoSEQ multiplex PCR. The sample yields 150,000 or so clones, 77% seen once. Sequenced material: PBMCs. Receptor source: a woman aged 25-40 years in good health and CMV-seronegative.

The chain recombines TRBV6-1 with TRBJ2-3; 7 bases match TRBD2. Looked up from germline, CDR1 is MNHNS and CDR2 is SASEGT. This CDR3 is 14 amino acids long. V trimming: 6 bases; J trimming: 2 bases; junction bases outside the gene matches: 5. CDR3 residues: CASSPGGSTDTQYF. The CDR3 DNA sequence: TGTGCCAGCAGCCCGGGGGGATCCACAGATACGCAGTATTTT.

The V call is TRBV27, the J call TRBJ2-7; 7 nucleotides match TRBD2. The CDR3 totals 16 residues. Germline trimming cut 3 bases from V and 3 bases from J; bases unmatched to any gene: 11. Germline values: CDR1 MNHEY, CDR2 SMNVEV (reference sequence). CDR3 region: CASSLLSRGGIYEQYF. In nucleotides, the CDR3 is TGTGCCAGCAGTTTGCTGTCTCGGGGAGGGATCTACGAGCAGTACTTC.

Comments on this clone: Germline is not matched at one junction end, which may reflect a read error. This chain links TRBV7-9 with TRBJ1-5, with D uncertain. The CDR3 length is 18 residues. Germline CDR1 and CDR2: SEHNR and FQNEAQ (reference sequence). The CDR3 DNA reads as TGTTCCAGCAGCGGCCCTGGGGAGGGAGCTTTTAGCAATCAGCCCCAGCATTTT. Its protein is CSSSGPGEGAFSNQPQHF.

The chain uses TRBV4-3 and TRBJ1-1; 10 bases line up with TRBD1. V was clipped by 4 bases and J by 3 bases; unmatched bases: 8. Germline assignment: CDR1 LGHNA and CDR2 YSLEER. The CDR3 is 16 residues long. DNA of the CDR3: TGCGCCAGCAGCCGGGACAGGGGTATCGAGGACACTGAAGCTTTCTTT. It specifies CASSRDRGIEDTEAFF.

This clone was picked up a small number of times. V gene TRBV7-9 combines with J gene TRBJ1-1; maybe TRBD1 (5 bases). This CDR3 spans 13 amino acids. Per germline, CDR1 SEHNR and CDR2 FQNEAQ (reference sequence). V dropped 5 bases and J dropped 1 base, with 8 bases sitting between them. CDR3 protein: CASSPGANTEAFF. CDR3 coding DNA: TGTGCCAGCAGCCCTGGGGCGAACACTGAAGCTTTCTTT.

The gene calls are TRBV9 and TRBJ2-1; perhaps TRBD1 as D (5 bases). Between the trimmed V and J ends, which lost 4 bases and 1 base, there was a span of 12 bases. From germline, CDR1 is SGDLS and CDR2 YYNGEE. This CDR3 spans 15 amino acids. CDR3: CASSPQGKSYNEQFF. The CDR3 region has the DNA TGTGCCAGCAGCCCCCAGGGAAAATCCTACAATGAGCAGTTCTTC.

The V gene is TRBV2, the J gene TRBJ2-3; tentative D call: TRBD1 (5 bases). CDR1 is SNHLY and CDR2 is FYNNEI in the germline V gene. This CDR3 has 14 amino acids. Deletions cut 6 bases from V and 4 bases from J, with 14 bases between. The CDR3 DNA reads TGTGCCAGCAGGTCAGGGTACAACGCAGATACGCAGTATTTT. It codes for CASRSGYNADTQYF. Supplemented by reference TRBV2 and TRBJ2-3, the full variable domain reads EPEVTQTPSHQVTQMGQEVILRCVPISNHLYFYWYRQILGQKVEFLVSFYNNEISEKSEIFDDQFSVERPDGSNFTLKIRSTKLEDSAMYFCASRSGYNADTQYFGPGTRLTVL.

A remark on this clone: The junction departs from the called germline gene at one end, perhaps through a read error. V is TRBV25-1 and J is TRBJ1-2; the D gene is possibly TRBD1 (6 bases). The CDR3 loop spans 12 amino acids. Germline loops: CDR1 MGHDK, CDR2 SYGVNS. CDR3 region: CASSGDKTGYPF. CDR3 bases: TGTGCCAGCAGTGGGGACAAAACTGGCTACCCCTTC.

J is TRBJ2-3 and V is TRBV7-3; D perhaps matches TRBD2 (6 bases). CDR3 length equals 15 residues. V was cut by 2 bases and J by 0 bases, with 9 bases left in between. Looked up from germline, CDR1 is SGHTA and CDR2 is FQGTGA. The CDR3 region is CASSLLATSTDTQYF. The DNA for the CDR3 is TGTGCCAGCAGCTTACTAGCGACTAGCACAGATACGCAGTATTTT.

V and J are TRBV7-9 and TRBJ2-1; 8 bases align to TRBD2. Per the germline V gene, CDR1 is SEHNR and CDR2 is FQNEAQ (reference sequence). The CDR3 loop spans 16 amino acids. Trimming cost V 5 bases and J 3 bases; bases outside gene matches: 9. The CDR3 reads CASSAAGTRVYNEQFF. In DNA, the CDR3 is TGTGCCAGCAGCGCCGCCGGGACTAGGGTCTACAATGAGCAGTTCTTC.

This rearrangement joins TRBV10-3 to TRBJ1-1; D is possibly TRBD1 (5 bases). CDR3 length equals 14 residues. The V and J ends lost 3 bases and 6 bases respectively, with 14 bases between them. Per the germline V gene, CDR1 is ENHRY and CDR2 is SYGVKD. The CDR3 nucleotides read TGTGCCATCAGTGAACAGGCCCCGTGGGCTGAAGCTTTCTTT. It translates to CAISEQAPWAEAFF.

The chain combines TRBV15 with TRBJ2-1; possible D gene TRBD1, 6 bases. The V end lost 2 bases, the J end lost 8 bases, and 13 bases lay between the germline ends. Looked up from germline, CDR1 is LNHNV and CDR2 is YYDKDF (reference sequence). This CDR3 comprises 14 residues. In nucleotides, the CDR3 is TGTGCCACCAGCAGACCAACCAACAGGGATGAGCAGTTCTTC. Protein: CATSRPTNRDEQFF.

The chain joins TRBV29-1 to TRBJ1-2; D remains unclear. Trimming left V 1 base short and J 12 bases short, with 9 bases between. CDR1 is SQVTM, CDR2 ANQGSEA, per germline. The CDR3 loop spans 10 amino acids. CDR3 sequence reads: CSVEVGGNTF. In nucleotides, the CDR3 is TGCAGCGTTGAAGTTGGAGGAAACACCTTC.

J is TRBJ2-5 and V is TRBV19; D might be TRBD2 (6 bases). Germline assignment: CDR1 LNHDA and CDR2 SQIVND (reference sequence). V was pared by 7 bases and J by 5 bases, with 11 bases between. The CDR3 sequence is 12 residues long. The CDR3, as DNA: TGTGCCAGTACCTCTGGAGGGGAGACCCAGTACTTC. This encodes CASTSGGETQYF. Filled out from reference TRBV19 and TRBJ2-5, the complete variable domain reads DGGITQSPKYLFRKEGQNVTLSCEQNLNHDAMYWYRQDPGQGLRLIYYSQIVNDFQKGDIAEGYSVSREKKESFPLTVTSAQKNPTAFYLCASTSGGETQYFGPGTRLLVL.

The genes are TRBV5-4 and TRBJ2-1; possible D gene TRBD2, 5 bases. The CDR3 covers 15 residues. The V end was cut by 1 base, the J end by 6 bases, with 14 bases between. CDR1 and CDR2 (germline): SGHNT, YYREEE (reference sequence). CDR3 in DNA: TGTGCCAGCAGCTTGTTCGGGAACAGAGTCAATGAGCAGTTCTTC. Residues: CASSLFGNRVNEQFF.

This sequence joins TRBV5-1 and TRBJ1-2; tentative D call: TRBD1 (5 bases). Between the trimmed V and J ends, which lost 0 bases and 3 bases, there was a span of 6 bases. This CDR3 is 13 amino acids long. CDR1 SGHRS and CDR2 YFSETQ come from the germline V gene. DNA of the CDR3: TGCGCCAGCAGCTTGGACAGGTACTATGGCTACACCTTC. Residues: CASSLDRYYGYTF.

The chain couples TRBV4-2 to TRBJ2-3; 11 bases agree with TRBD2. Germline lookup yields CDR1 LGHNA and CDR2 YNFKEQ. V trimming: 4 bases; J trimming: 0 bases; junction bases outside the gene matches: 6. The CDR3 runs to 17 residues. The CDR3: CASSLFGLAGSTDTQYF. CDR3 nucleotides: TGTGCCAGCAGCCTGTTCGGACTAGCGGGTAGCACAGATACGCAGTATTTT.

The genes are TRBV5-1 and TRBJ2-3; D is uncertain. The CDR3 has 16 amino acids. Trimming cost V 3 bases and J 2 bases, with 16 bases left between them. Germline V lookup: CDR1 SGHRS, CDR2 YFSETQ. The CDR3: CASSSPISEHTDTQYF. DNA for the CDR3: TGCGCCAGCAGCTCACCTATTTCGGAGCACACAGATACGCAGTATTTT.

This clone was found a few times. The rearrangement joins TRBV10-3 to TRBJ2-1; TRBD1 aligns across 10 bases. The V gene's germline CDR1 is ENHRY and CDR2 SYGVKD. The CDR3 extends over 16 amino acids. Germline trimming cut 5 bases from V and 7 bases from J; bases unmatched to any gene: 11. The CDR3 nucleotides are TGTGCCATCAGTTCCCTCCGGGACAGGGGAGGGAATGAGCAGTTCTTC. Translated: CAISSLRDRGGNEQFF.